The clone carrying this T cell receptor beta chain was picked up a small number of times. What it binds is unknown. The data stem from a study of molecular identifiers for immune sequencing clone quantification. As for the study in general: Five portions were made in replicates from RNA of about 21,000 or 97,000 naive CD8 cells, and four underwent sequencing. Study findings and constraints: Clones above 20 RNA copies held over 98% of effector molecules, under 1% in naive cells. Detection of one spiked Jurkat cell's TCR RNA reportedly worked in around 1 million naive cells.

Each CDR3 protein gets one entry after TCRdb re-called the PCR reads with MiXCR. The sample includes approximately 670,000 distinct CDR3 sequences, 15% to 20% seen only once; the top ten take roughly 0.9%. Sequenced input: naive CD8+ T cells from blood, with Jurkat cell RNA spiked in. Subset described: FACS-sorted CD8+CD4-CCR7+CD45RA+ naive T cells. The source of this sequence is a human donor in good health. Some libraries in this study had Jurkat cell RNA spiked in.

The CDR3 DNA reads as TGTGCCAGCAGTTATCAGGTCACCGGGGAGCTGTTTTTT. Protein sequence: CASSYQVTGELFF. The genes are TRBV27 and TRBJ2-2; D ambiguous. There are 13 residues in the CDR3. Germline V CDR1 and CDR2: MNHEY, SMNVEV (reference sequence). V was shortened by 4 bases and J by 4 bases, with 7 bases between the two germline ends.